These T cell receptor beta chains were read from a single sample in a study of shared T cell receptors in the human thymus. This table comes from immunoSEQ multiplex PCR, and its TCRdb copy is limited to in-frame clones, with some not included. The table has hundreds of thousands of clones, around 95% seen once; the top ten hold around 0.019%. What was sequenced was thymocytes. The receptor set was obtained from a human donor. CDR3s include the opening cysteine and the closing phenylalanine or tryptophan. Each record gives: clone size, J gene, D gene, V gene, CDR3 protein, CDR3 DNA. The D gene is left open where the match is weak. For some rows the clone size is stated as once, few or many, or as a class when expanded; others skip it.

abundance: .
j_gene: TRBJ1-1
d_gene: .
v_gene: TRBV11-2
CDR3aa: CASSPPGLDKPRGTEAFF
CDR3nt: TGTGCCAGCAGCCCTCCAGGGCTGGACAAGCCAAGGGGCACTGAAGCTTTCTTT

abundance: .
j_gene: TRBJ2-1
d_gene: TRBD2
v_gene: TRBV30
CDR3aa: CAWFSGSGYEQFF
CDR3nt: TGTGCCTGGTTTAGCGGGAGTGGCTATGAGCAGTTCTTC

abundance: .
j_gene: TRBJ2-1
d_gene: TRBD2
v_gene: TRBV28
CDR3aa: CASHGTSGEGYNEQFF
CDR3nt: TGTGCCAGCCACGGGACTAGCGGGGAGGGGTACAATGAGCAGTTCTTC

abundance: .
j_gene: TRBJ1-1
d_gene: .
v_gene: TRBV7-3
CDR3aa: CASSLGRLNTEAFF
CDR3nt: TGTGCCAGCAGTCTTGGACGGCTCAACACTGAAGCTTTCTTT

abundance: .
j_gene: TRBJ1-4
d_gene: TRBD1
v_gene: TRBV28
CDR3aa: CASGLRQGGEKLFF
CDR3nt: TGTGCCAGCGGACTAAGACAGGGGGGAGAAAAACTGTTTTTT

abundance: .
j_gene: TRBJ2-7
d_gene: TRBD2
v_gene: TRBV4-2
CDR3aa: CASSQGPLAGTSSYEQYF
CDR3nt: TGTGCCAGCAGCCAAGGCCCCTTAGCGGGAACAAGCTCCTACGAGCAGTACTTC

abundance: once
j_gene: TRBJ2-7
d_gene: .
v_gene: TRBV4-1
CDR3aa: CASSHPREATYEQYF
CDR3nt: TGCGCCAGCAGCCATCCAAGGGAGGCGACCTACGAGCAGTACTTC

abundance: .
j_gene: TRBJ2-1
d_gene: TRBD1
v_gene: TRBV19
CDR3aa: CASSITSGTGLNEQFF
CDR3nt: TGTGCCAGTAGTATTACGTCCGGGACAGGGCTCAATGAGCAGTTCTTC

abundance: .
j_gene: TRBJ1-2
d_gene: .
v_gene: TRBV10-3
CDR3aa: CAIKWDNANYGYTF
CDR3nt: TGTGCCATCAAGTGGGACAACGCTAACTATGGCTACACCTTC

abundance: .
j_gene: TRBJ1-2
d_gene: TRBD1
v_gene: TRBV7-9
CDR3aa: CASTLGQGPCLGNTF
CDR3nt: TGTGCCAGCACCCTTGGACAGGGCCCCTGTTTGGGCAACACCTTC

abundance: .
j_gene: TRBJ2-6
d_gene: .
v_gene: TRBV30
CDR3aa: CAWSGSGANVLTF
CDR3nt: TGTGCCTGGAGTGGGTCGGGGGCCAACGTCCTGACTTTC

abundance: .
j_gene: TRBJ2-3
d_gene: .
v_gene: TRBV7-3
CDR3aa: CASSLGADGFTDTQYF
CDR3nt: TGTGCCAGCAGCTTAGGAGCGGACGGTTTCACAGATACGCAGTATTTT

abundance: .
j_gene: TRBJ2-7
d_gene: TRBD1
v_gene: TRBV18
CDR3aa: CASSPSQGYEQYF
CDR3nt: TGTGCCAGCTCACCATCACAGGGGTACGAGCAGTACTTC

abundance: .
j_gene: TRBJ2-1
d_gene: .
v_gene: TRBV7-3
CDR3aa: CASSLRPSGEQFF
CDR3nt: TGTGCCAGCAGCTTAAGGCCATCTGGAGAGCAGTTCTTC

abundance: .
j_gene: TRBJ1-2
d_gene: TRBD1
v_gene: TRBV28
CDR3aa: CASSFGPRTGGDNYGYTF
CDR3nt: TGTGCCAGCAGTTTTGGCCCGAGGACAGGGGGCGACAACTATGGCTACACCTTC

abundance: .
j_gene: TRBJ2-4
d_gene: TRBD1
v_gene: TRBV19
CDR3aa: CATTGRRKGTKNIQYF
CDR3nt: TGTGCTACGACAGGGCGTAGAAAGGGGACCAAAAACATTCAGTACTTC

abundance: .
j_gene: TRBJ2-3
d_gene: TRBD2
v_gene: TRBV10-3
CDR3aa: CATSASGATDTQYF
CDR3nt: TGTGCCACCTCAGCTAGCGGGGCCACAGATACGCAGTATTTT

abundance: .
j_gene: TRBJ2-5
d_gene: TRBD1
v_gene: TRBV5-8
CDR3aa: CASSPDRVQETQYF
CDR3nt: TGTGCCAGCAGCCCAGACAGGGTACAAGAGACCCAGTACTTC

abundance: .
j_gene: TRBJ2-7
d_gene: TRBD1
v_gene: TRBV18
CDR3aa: CASSLGQGGGSYEQYF
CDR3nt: TGTGCCAGCTCCCTGGGACAGGGGGGAGGCTCCTACGAGCAGTACTTC

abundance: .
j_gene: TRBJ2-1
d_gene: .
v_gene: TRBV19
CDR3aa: CASSYLPSTGALTSHPFNEQFF
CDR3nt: TGTGCCAGTAGTTACCTCCCTAGCACAGGGGCCCTGACTAGCCACCCTTTCAATGAGCAGTTCTTC

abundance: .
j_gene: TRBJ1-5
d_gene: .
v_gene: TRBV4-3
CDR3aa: CASSQEWRTVSNQPQHF
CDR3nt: TGCGCCAGCAGCCAAGAATGGCGGACAGTCTCTAATCAGCCCCAGCATTTT

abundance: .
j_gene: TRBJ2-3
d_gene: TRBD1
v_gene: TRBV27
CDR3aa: CATTKGQREDTQYF
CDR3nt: TGTGCCACCACCAAGGGACAGAGGGAAGATACGCAGTATTTT

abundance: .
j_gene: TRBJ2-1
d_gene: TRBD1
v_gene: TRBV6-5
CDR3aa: CASSYSAGGNEQFF
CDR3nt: TGTGCCAGCAGTTACTCGGCAGGGGGAAATGAGCAGTTCTTC

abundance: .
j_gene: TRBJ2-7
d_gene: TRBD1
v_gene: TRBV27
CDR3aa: CASSPRTGRYEQYF
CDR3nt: TGTGCCAGCAGTCCCAGGACAGGGAGGTACGAGCAGTACTTC

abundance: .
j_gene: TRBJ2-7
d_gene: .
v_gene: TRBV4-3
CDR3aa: CASSLHGGAEGHEQYF
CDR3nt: TGCGCCAGCAGCTTACATGGGGGGGCTGAAGGCCACGAGCAGTACTTC

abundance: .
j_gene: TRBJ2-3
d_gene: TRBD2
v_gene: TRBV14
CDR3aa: CASSTNIPLGLSGTSTDTQYF
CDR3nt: TGTGCCAGCAGCACGAATATTCCTTTAGGTCTTAGCGGGACTAGCACAGATACGCAGTATTTT

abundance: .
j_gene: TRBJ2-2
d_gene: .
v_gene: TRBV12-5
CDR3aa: CASGLKVPSSTGELFF
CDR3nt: TGTGCTAGTGGTTTAAAGGTACCCTCCTCCACCGGGGAGCTGTTTTTT

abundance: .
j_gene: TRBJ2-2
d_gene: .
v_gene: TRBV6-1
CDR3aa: CATRSGNTGELFF
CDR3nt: TGTGCCACCCGTAGCGGGAACACCGGGGAGCTGTTTTTT

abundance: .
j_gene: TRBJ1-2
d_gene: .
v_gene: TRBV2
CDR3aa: CASSEEAAYYGYTF
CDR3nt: TGTGCCAGCAGTGAAGAGGCAGCCTACTATGGCTACACCTTC

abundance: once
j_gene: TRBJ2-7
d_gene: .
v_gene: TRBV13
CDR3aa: CASSLPGRSYEQYF
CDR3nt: TGTGCCAGCAGCTTGCCAGGGAGATCCTACGAGCAGTACTTC

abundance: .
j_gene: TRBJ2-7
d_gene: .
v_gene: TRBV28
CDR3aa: CASARVKGGASGSYEQYF
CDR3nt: TGTGCCAGCGCTAGGGTAAAGGGGGGAGCCAGCGGATCCTACGAGCAGTACTTC

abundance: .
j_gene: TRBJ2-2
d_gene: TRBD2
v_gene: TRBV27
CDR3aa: CASSTRLAGGPRTGELFF
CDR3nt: TGTGCCAGCAGTACCCGACTAGCGGGAGGGCCGAGGACCGGGGAGCTGTTTTTT

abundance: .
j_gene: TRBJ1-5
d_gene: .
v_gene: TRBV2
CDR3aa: CASSEATGTLDSNQPQHF
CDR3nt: TGTGCCAGCAGTGAAGCGACGGGGACACTAGATAGCAATCAGCCCCAGCATTTT

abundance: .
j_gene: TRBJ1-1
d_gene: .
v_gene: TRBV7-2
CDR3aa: CASSLVRGMNTEAFF
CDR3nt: TGTGCCAGCAGCTTAGTGCGGGGGATGAACACTGAAGCTTTCTTT

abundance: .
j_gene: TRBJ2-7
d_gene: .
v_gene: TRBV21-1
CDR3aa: CASSKIPYEQYF
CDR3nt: TGTGCCAGCAGCAAAATTCCCTACGAGCAGTACTTC

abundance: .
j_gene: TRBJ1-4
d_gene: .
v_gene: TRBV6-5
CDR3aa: CASSSRGKLFF
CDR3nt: TGTGCCAGCAGTTCCAGGGGAAAACTGTTTTTT

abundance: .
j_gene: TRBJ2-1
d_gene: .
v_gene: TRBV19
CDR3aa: CAARDRHSYNEQFF
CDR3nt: TGTGCCGCCCGGGACCGCCACTCCTACAATGAGCAGTTCTTC

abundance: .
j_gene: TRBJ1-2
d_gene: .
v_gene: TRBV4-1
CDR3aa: CASSQGYLGYTF
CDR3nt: TGCGCCAGCAGCCAAGGGTACCTCGGCTACACCTTC

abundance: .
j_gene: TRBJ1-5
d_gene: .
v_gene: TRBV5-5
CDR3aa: CASRDDTSRGDQPQHF
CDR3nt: TGTGCCAGCAGGGATGACACCTCCCGAGGGGATCAGCCCCAGCATTTT

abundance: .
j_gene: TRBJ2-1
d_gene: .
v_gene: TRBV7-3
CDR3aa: CASSRLLGGEQFF
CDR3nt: TGTGCCAGCAGCCGCCTCTTGGGCGGTGAGCAGTTCTTC

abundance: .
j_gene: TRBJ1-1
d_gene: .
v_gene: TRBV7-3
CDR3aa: CASSLTGHLNTEAFF
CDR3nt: TGTGCCAGCAGCTTGACGGGACACCTGAACACTGAAGCTTTCTTT

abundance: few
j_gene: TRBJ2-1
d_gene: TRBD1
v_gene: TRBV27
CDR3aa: CASSRTGGFEQFF
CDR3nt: TGTGCCAGCAGTCGTACAGGGGGCTTTGAGCAGTTCTTC

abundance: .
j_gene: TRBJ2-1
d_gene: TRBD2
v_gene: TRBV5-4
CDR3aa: CASSLRRLAGSSYNEQFF
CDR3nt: TGTGCCAGCAGCTTGAGACGCCTAGCGGGGAGCTCCTACAATGAGCAGTTCTTC

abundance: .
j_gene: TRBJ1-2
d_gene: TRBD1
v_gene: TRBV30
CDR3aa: CAWSARQGVGVGYTF
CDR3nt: TGTGCCTGGAGTGCGAGACAGGGGGTTGGGGTAGGCTACACCTTC

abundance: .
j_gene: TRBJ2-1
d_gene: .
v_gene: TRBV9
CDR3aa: CASSVVGGGSWYNEQFF
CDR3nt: TGTGCCAGCAGCGTAGTTGGAGGAGGCTCTTGGTACAATGAGCAGTTCTTC

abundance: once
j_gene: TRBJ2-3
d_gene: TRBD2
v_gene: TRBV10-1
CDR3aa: CASSASPLGLGTDTQYF
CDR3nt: TGCGCCAGCAGTGCCTCCCCCCTGGGACTAGGCACAGATACGCAGTATTTT

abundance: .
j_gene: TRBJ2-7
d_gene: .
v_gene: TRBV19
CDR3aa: CASSVEPQMKQYF
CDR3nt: TGTGCCAGTAGTGTGGAACCCCAAATGAAGCAGTACTTC

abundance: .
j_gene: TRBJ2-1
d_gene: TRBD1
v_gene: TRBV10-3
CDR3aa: CAISGGQGAIGGQFF
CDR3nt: TGTGCCATCAGTGGTGGACAGGGGGCCATCGGAGGGCAGTTCTTC

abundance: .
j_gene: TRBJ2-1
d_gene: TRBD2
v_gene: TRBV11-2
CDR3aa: CASSLDPAKLAGGPNEQFF
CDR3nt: TGTGCCAGCAGCTTAGATCCGGCCAAACTAGCGGGAGGGCCGAATGAGCAGTTCTTC

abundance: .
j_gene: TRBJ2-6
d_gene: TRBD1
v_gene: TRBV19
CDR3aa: CASSRTGTVDGGVGANVLTF
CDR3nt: TGTGCCAGTAGTCGCACCGGGACAGTGGATGGGGGCGTTGGGGCCAACGTCCTGACTTTC

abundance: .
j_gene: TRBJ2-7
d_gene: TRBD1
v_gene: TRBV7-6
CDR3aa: CASSLDRGRRPYEQYF
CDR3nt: TGTGCCAGCAGCCTGGACAGGGGGCGCCGTCCCTACGAGCAGTACTTC

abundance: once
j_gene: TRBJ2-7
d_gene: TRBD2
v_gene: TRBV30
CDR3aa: CACSTSGYEQYF
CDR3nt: TGTGCCTGTTCGACTAGCGGGTACGAGCAGTACTTC

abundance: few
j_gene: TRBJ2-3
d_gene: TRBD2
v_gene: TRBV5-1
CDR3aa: CASSSGATSGTDTQYF
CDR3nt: TGCGCCAGCAGCAGCGGGGCGACTAGCGGGACAGATACGCAGTATTTT

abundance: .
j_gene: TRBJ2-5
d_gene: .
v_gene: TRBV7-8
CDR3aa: CASSLHGPETQYF
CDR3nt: TGTGCCAGCAGCTTACACGGACCCGAGACCCAGTACTTC

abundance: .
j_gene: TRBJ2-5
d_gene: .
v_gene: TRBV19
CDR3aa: CASSGRGDLLEETQYF
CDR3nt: TGTGCCAGTAGTGGCCGAGGGGACCTTCTAGAGGAGACCCAGTACTTC

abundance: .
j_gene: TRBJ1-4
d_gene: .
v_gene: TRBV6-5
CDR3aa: CASSYGSHATNEKLFF
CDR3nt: TGTGCCAGCAGTTATGGAAGCCACGCAACTAATGAAAAACTGTTTTTT

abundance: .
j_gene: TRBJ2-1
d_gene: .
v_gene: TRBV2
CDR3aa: CASGGGGRALGQFF
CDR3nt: TGTGCCAGCGGAGGGGGCGGGAGAGCATTAGGGCAGTTCTTC